These 28 T cell receptor beta chains originate from one sample sequenced in a study of sequential checkpoint blockade in melanoma (dated by TCRdb to 2018 to 2020). The sample's treatment or condition label is to be understood as: randomized to nivolumab then ipilimumab (arm A) or the reverse (arm B). Library generation was performed with the immunoSEQ multiplex PCR assay. Not all clones reach the TCRdb copy of this immuneACCESS table, which keeps in-frame sequences only. Checked studies attribute under half of the gap to unresolved V genes and leave the rest unexplained. Present in this sample are about 25,000 clones, over 60% of which were seen just once. The ten largest account for around a fifth of the sample. Sequencing used CD8+ T cells sorted from blood (inferred from file names), obtained from a patient given nivolumab and ipilimumab in sequence. These receptors were taken from a human donor with melanoma.

Here the CDR3 DNA reads TGTGCCAGCAGTCCTGGACAGGGTTATTCACCCCTCCACTTT. Translating gives CASSPGQGYSPLHF. V and J are TRBV5-4 and TRBJ1-6, with 8 bases aligning to TRBD1. The J segment lost 8 bases and the V segment lost 5 bases, leaving 6 bases of the junction unmatched. The CDR3 consists of 14 residues. In germline, CDR1 is SGHNT, CDR2 YYREEE (reference sequence).

The chain joins TRBV4-2 to TRBJ2-1; perhaps TRBD2 as D (5 bases). Germline CDR1 LGHNA, CDR2 YNFKEQ. This CDR3 has 14 residues. V lost 4 bases and J lost 7, with 14 bases in between. In DNA form, the CDR3 reads TGTGCCAGCAGCCCCACGCCGGGGATGAATGAGCAGTTCTTC. Translation gives CASSPTPGMNEQFF.

The chain carries TRBV10-3 and TRBJ1-1; 8 bases are shared with TRBD1. Germline assignment: CDR1 ENHRY and CDR2 SYGVKD. V trimming: 6 bases; J trimming: 1 base; junction bases outside the gene matches: 7. The CDR3 runs to 15 residues. The CDR3 DNA reads as TGTGCCATCAGGGAAGTTCAGGGGGCGAACACTGAAGCTTTCTTT. Its protein is CAIREVQGANTEAFF.

In DNA form, the CDR3 reads TGTGCCAGCAGCGCCGACTCCTTGCCAGCCTACGAGCAGTACTTC. This codes for CASSADSLPAYEQYF. The gene calls are TRBV7-3 and TRBJ2-7, with D unclear. CDR3 size: 15 residues. The germline gives CDR1 SGHTA, CDR2 FQGTGA. V gave up 5 bases and J gave up 2 bases, with 16 bases separating them.

V gene TRBV4-1 combines with J gene TRBJ2-5; D may be TRBD2 (5 bases). The V and J ends lost 2 bases and 0 bases respectively, with 10 bases between them. This CDR3 comprises 15 residues. CDR1 MGHRA and CDR2 YSYEKL come from the germline V gene. This CDR3 is CASSQYVAHQETQYF. As DNA, the CDR3 is TGCGCCAGCAGCCAATACGTAGCGCACCAAGAGACCCAGTACTTC.

The rearrangement joins TRBV5-6 to TRBJ2-7; 9 bases fit TRBD1. The CDR3 spans 14 residues. The trim removed 2 bases at V and 3 bases at J, leaving 3 bases unmatched. CDR1 is SGHDT and CDR2 is YYEEEE in the germline V gene. The CDR3 DNA reads TGTGCCAGCAGCTTTGGGACAGGGCTCTACGAGCAGTACTTC. It yields the protein CASSFGTGLYEQYF.

Regarding this clone: Compared with germline, one end of the junction differs, possibly owing to a read error. The rearrangement links TRBV7-9 to TRBJ1-1, with TRBD1 matching 7 bases. CDR1 SEHNR and CDR2 FQNEAQ come from the germline V gene (reference sequence). The CDR3 is made up of 13 amino acids. CDR3 nucleotide sequence: TGTGCCAGCAGCTTAGACTTGGGACAGTACGGGCTCTTT. This sequence encodes CASSLDLGQYGLF.

The chain employs TRBV4-1 and TRBJ1-3, with a possible D match to TRBD1 (5 bases). Germline lookup yields CDR1 MGHRA and CDR2 YSYEKL. V was trimmed by 0 bases and J by 0 bases, leaving 12 bases between them. The CDR3 covers 17 residues. DNA of the CDR3: TGCGCCAGCAGCCAAGAGGGGGGTCAATTCTCTGGAAACACCATATATTTT. Translating it yields CASSQEGGQFSGNTIYF.

This chain links TRBV27 with TRBJ2-2; the match to TRBD1 covers 7 bases. The ends lost 0 bases at V and 7 bases at J; junction bases unmatched: 5. This CDR3 has 15 amino acids. The germline CDR1 and CDR2 sequences are MNHEY and SMNVEV (reference sequence). CDR3 coding DNA: TGTGCCAGCAGTTTATCGAGGGGGCAGGGCGGGGAGCTGTTTTTT. Protein: CASSLSRGQGGELFF.

The table lists this clone with a count of one. The CDR3 DNA is TGTGCCAGCAGCGGCGGAGGGCCTGGGTACGAGCAGTACTTC. It yields the protein CASSGGGPGYEQYF. The J gene is TRBJ2-7, the V gene TRBV6-5; possibly TRBD2 for D (6 bases). Germline values: CDR1 MNHEY, CDR2 SVGAGI. V lost 6 bases and J lost 4, with 16 bases in between. This CDR3 spans 14 amino acids.

This clone was seen a single time. The same CDR3 is also encoded by other DNA sequences in this sample. J is TRBJ2-2 and V is TRBV7-9, with TRBD1 matching over 7 bases. Trimming removed 6 bases from V and 3 bases from J; junction bases left unmatched: 10. The CDR3 runs to 16 residues. The V gene's germline CDR1 is SEHNR and CDR2 FQNEAQ (reference sequence). DNA for the CDR3: TGTGCCAGCAGACCAAGAACAGGGGAATACACCGGGGAGCTGTTTTTT. Translating gives CASRPRTGEYTGELFF. Full variable domain (remainder filled in from reference TRBV7-9 and TRBJ2-2): DTGVSQNPRHKITKRGQNVTFRCDPISEHNRLYWYRQTLGQGPEFLTYFQNEAQLEKSRLLSDRFSAERPKGSFSTLEIQRTEQGDSAMYLCASRPRTGEYTGELFFGEGSRLTVL.

The chain carries TRBV6-5 and TRBJ1-1; weak D call: TRBD1 (5 bases). The CDR3 sequence is 13 residues long. The V gene lost 6 bases and the J gene lost 5 bases, with 13 bases spanning the gap. CDR1 and CDR2 (germline): MNHEY, SVGAGI. CDR3 nucleotide sequence: TGTGCCAGCAGACCGGGGGGGAAAACTGAAGCTTTCTTT. Amino acid sequence: CASRPGGKTEAFF.

This clone occurred a few times. The V call is TRBV9, the J call TRBJ2-7, with D perhaps matching TRBD2 (6 bases). Germline values: CDR1 SGDLS, CDR2 YYNGEE. Trimming took off 0 bases at V and 3 bases at J, with 13 bases between the two ends. This CDR3 contains 15 residues. Here the CDR3 DNA reads TGTGCCAGCAGCGTAGCGGCTAGCGAGGTCTACGAGCAGTACTTC. Protein: CASSVAASEVYEQYF. Looking up the rest from reference TRBV9 and TRBJ2-7 gives the full variable domain: DSGVTQTPKHLITATGQRVTLRCSPRSGDLSVYWYQQSLDQGLQFLIQYYNGEERAKGNILERFSAQQFPDLHSELNLSSLELGDSALYFCASSVAASEVYEQYFGPGTRLTVT.

The chain couples TRBV4-3 to TRBJ1-1, with 7 bases fitting TRBD1. Germline CDR1 is LGHNA and CDR2 is YSLEER. J gave up 0 bases and V 3 bases, and 10 bases lay outside the gene matches. This CDR3 spans 17 amino acids. The CDR3 is CASSQGRAGQMNTEAFF. The CDR3 DNA reads as TGCGCCAGCAGCCAGGGACGCGCGGGACAGATGAACACTGAAGCTTTCTTT.

The J gene is TRBJ2-5, the V gene TRBV4-3; D is ambiguous. Matching the DNA end better, TRBJ2-7 makes the J call doubtful. Per the germline V gene, CDR1 is LGHNA and CDR2 is YSLEER. CDR3 length: 14 amino acids. The chain's CDR3 is CASSQEVALYEQYF. CDR3 in DNA: TGCGCCAGCAGCCAAGAGGTAGCACTGTACGAGCAGTACTTC.

This chain uses TRBV6-1 with TRBJ2-7, with 9 positions matching TRBD2. CDR1 is MNHNS, CDR2 SASEGT, per germline. J gave up 2 bases and V 6 bases, and 5 bases lay outside the gene matches. The CDR3 has 14 residues. DNA of the CDR3: TGTGCCAGCAGCGCGGGAGGGGCAACCTACGAGCAGTACTTC. As protein: CASSAGGATYEQYF.

This clone was picked up a small number of times. The chain is built from TRBV5-1 and TRBJ1-4, with TRBD1 as a possible D gene (6 bases). CDR3 size: 16 residues. V lost 2 bases, J lost 3 bases, and 14 bases lay in between. Germline loops: CDR1 SGHRS, CDR2 YFSETQ. CDR3 region: CASSFFYRAPNEKLFF. CDR3 nucleotides: TGCGCCAGCAGCTTTTTCTACAGGGCCCCTAATGAAAAACTGTTTTTT.

The V call is TRBV4-3, the J call TRBJ2-7, with 8 bases identical to TRBD2. Germline V lookup: CDR1 LGHNA, CDR2 YSLEER. J lost 2 bases, V lost 1 base, and 1 base had no gene match. The CDR3 runs to 14 residues. CDR3 region: CASSQGLATYEQYF. The CDR3 DNA reads TGCGCCAGCAGCCAAGGACTAGCGACCTACGAGCAGTACTTC.

The chain joins TRBV5-4 to TRBJ2-1; D is perhaps TRBD2 (5 bases). V was clipped by 2 bases and J by 5 bases, with 8 bases between them. In germline, CDR1 is SGHNT, CDR2 YYREEE (reference sequence). The CDR3 totals 13 residues. The CDR3 here is CASSFRGNNEQFF. In DNA form, the CDR3 reads TGTGCCAGCAGCTTTCGGGGAAACAATGAGCAGTTCTTC.

The chain has TRBV15 and TRBJ2-2, with 7 bases identical to TRBD1. Per the germline V gene, CDR1 is LNHNV and CDR2 is YYDKDF (reference sequence). The J segment lost 4 bases and the V segment lost 1 base, leaving 3 bases of the junction unmatched. CDR3 length: 15 amino acids. The CDR3 nucleotides read TGTGCCACCAGCAGAGGGGACAGCTTCACCGGGGAGCTGTTTTTT. This translates into CATSRGDSFTGELFF.

The chain combines TRBV4-2 with TRBJ2-1; D perhaps matches TRBD1 (6 bases). Germline V gene data show CDR1 as LGHNA and CDR2 as YNFKEQ. The CDR3 has 14 amino acids. Trimming took off 1 base at V and 9 bases at J, with 13 bases between the two ends. The CDR3 region is CASSQAPGDGEQFF. CDR3 bases: TGTGCCAGCAGCCAAGCCCCAGGGGACGGTGAGCAGTTCTTC.

The chain couples TRBV5-6 to TRBJ1-5; 7 nucleotides align to TRBD1. Germline V lookup: CDR1 SGHDT, CDR2 YYEEEE. V lost 3 bases and J lost 2; bases outside the gene matches: 5. The CDR3 loop spans 15 amino acids. CDR3 in DNA: TGTGCCAGCAGCTCGACAGGGACGGGCAATCAGCCCCAGCATTTT. Protein: CASSSTGTGNQPQHF.

This clone came up a few times. The genes are TRBV10-1 and TRBJ2-4; D is possibly TRBD2 (5 bases). Germline CDR1 WNHNN, CDR2 SYGVQD (reference sequence). CDR3 size: 16 residues. Deletions cut 4 bases from V and 2 bases from J, with 15 bases between. The CDR3 region is CASSGEGALSKNIQYF. Here the CDR3 DNA reads TGCGCCAGCAGTGGCGAGGGAGCTCTATCCAAAAACATTCAGTACTTC.

The V call is TRBV4-1, the J call TRBJ2-4, with 7 nucleotides matching TRBD2. CDR3 size: 16 residues. Trimming at V came to 3 bases and at J to 5 bases, leaving 10 bases not matched to a gene. Germline lookup yields CDR1 MGHRA and CDR2 YSYEKL. Here the CDR3 DNA reads TGCGCCAGCAGCCAGGGAGGGCCGGCGAATGAAAACATTCAGTACTTC. This encodes CASSQGGPANENIQYF.

The chain carries TRBV30 and TRBJ2-2; the D gene is possibly TRBD2 (6 bases). V shed 1 base and J shed 6 bases, with 6 bases lying between them. The CDR3 is made up of 12 amino acids. CDR1 is GTSNPN, CDR2 SVGIG, per germline (reference sequence). The CDR3: CAWSAGAGELFF. The CDR3 region has the DNA TGTGCCTGGAGTGCGGGGGCCGGGGAGCTGTTTTTT.

V gene TRBV9 combines with J gene TRBJ1-2, with D possibly being TRBD1 (6 bases). The CDR3 is made up of 14 amino acids. Germline V lookup: CDR1 SGDLS, CDR2 YYNGEE. Trimming cost V 3 bases and J 5 bases, with 14 bases left between them. The CDR3 coding sequence is TGTGCCAGCAGCGACGCAGGGGCCTTTTATGGCTACACCTTC. Translation gives CASSDAGAFYGYTF.

This chain links TRBV29-1 with TRBJ2-2; weak D call: TRBD2 (5 bases). CDR3 size: 13 residues. V gave up 7 bases and J gave up 3 bases, with 12 bases separating them. Germline V gene data show CDR1 as SQVTM and CDR2 as ANQGSEA. CDR3 nucleotides: TGCAGCGGGGTATCCGGGGACACCGGGGAGCTGTTTTTT. It translates to CSGVSGDTGELFF.

The rearrangement uses TRBV6-1 and TRBJ2-2; 10 nucleotides line up with TRBD1. Germline lookup yields CDR1 MNHNS and CDR2 SASEGT. There are 14 residues in the CDR3. The V gene end was trimmed by 5 bases and the J gene end by 8 bases; junction bases not matched to a gene: 5. The CDR3 protein is CASSPGQGGGELFF. The CDR3 nucleotides read TGTGCCAGCAGTCCCGGACAGGGGGGAGGGGAGCTGTTTTTT.